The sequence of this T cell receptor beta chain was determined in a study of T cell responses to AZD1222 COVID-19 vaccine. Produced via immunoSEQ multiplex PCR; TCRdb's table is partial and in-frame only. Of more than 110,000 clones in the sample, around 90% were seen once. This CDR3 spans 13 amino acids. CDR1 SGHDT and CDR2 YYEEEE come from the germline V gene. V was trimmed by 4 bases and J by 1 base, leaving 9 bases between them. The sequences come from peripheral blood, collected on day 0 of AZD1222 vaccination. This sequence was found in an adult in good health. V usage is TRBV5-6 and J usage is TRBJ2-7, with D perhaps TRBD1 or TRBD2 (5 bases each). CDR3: CASSIGASYEQYF. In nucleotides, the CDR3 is TGTGCCAGCAGCATCGGGGCTTCCTACGAGCAGTACTTC.